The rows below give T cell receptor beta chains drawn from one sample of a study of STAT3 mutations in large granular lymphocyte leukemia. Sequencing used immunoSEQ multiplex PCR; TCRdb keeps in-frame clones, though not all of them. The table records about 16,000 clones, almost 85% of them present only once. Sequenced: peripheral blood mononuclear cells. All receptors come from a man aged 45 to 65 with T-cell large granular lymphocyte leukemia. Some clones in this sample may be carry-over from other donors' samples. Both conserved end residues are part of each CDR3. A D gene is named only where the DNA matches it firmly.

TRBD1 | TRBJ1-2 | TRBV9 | TGTGCCAGCAGCGTAGAAGGACAGGGGACGAGTGGCTACACCTTC | CASSVEGQGTSGYTF
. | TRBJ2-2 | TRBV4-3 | TGCGCCAGCAGCCACGGAGGGGGCGAGACCGGGGAGCTGTTTTTT | CASSHGGGETGELFF
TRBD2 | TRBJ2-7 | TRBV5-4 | TGTGCCAGCAGCCTAAGGTCAAGCGGGGGGGCGGACGAGCAGTACTTC | CASSLRSSGGADEQYF
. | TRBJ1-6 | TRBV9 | TGTGCCAGCAGCGTAGGACTCAATGATTCACCCCTCCACTTT | CASSVGLNDSPLHF
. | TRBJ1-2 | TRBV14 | TGTGCCAGCAGCCAAGATTGGGGTGGCTACACCTTC | CASSQDWGGYTF
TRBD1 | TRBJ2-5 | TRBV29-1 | TGCAGCGTCAGACGGACAGGGAGGACAGAGACCCAGTACTTC | CSVRRTGRTETQYF
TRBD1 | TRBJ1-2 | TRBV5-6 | TGTGCCAGCAGCTTGAGGACAGGGGGTTATGGCTACACCTTC | CASSLRTGGYGYTF
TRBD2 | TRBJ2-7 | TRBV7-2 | TGTGCCAGCAGCTTAGTATCCAGCGGGAGGGCCGAGCAGTACTTC | CASSLVSSGRAEQYF
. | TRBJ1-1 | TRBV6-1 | TGTGCCAGCAGTGACCCCGGACAGTTTGAAGCTTTCTTT | CASSDPGQFEAFF
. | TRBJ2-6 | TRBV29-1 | TGCAGCGTTGAGGGACTGGGCTCTGGGGCCAACGTCCTGACTTTC | CSVEGLGSGANVLTF
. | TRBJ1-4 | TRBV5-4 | TGTGCCAGCAGCTTCGGGGCTAATGAAAAACTGTTTTTT | CASSFGANEKLFF
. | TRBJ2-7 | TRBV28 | TGTGCCAGCAACGACCCACACGAGTACGAGCAGTACTTC | CASNDPHEYEQYF
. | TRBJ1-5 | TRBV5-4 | TGTGCCAGCAGCTTGGGAGAGGGGGGGCCCCAGCATTTT | CASSLGEGGPQHF
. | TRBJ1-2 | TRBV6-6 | TGTGCCAGCAGTAACAGGGAGAGTGGCTACACCTTC | CASSNRESGYTF
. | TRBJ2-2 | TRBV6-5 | TGTGCCAGCAGTTACGGCCTAGCTCAGAACACCGGGGAGCTGTTTTTT | CASSYGLAQNTGELFF